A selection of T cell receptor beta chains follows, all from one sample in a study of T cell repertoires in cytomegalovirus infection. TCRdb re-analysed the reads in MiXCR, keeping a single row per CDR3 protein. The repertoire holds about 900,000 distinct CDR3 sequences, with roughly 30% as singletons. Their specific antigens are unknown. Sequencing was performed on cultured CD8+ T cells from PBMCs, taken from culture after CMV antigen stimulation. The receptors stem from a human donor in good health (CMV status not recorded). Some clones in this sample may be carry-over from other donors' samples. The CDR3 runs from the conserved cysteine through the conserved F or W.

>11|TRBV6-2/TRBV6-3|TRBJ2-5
CASSHGGTQYF
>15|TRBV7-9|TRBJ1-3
CASSLGGRTGNTIYF
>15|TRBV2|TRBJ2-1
CASSEGGRRGNEQFF
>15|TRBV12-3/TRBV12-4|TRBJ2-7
CASSSGQGWAYEQYF
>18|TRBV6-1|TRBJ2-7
CASSAIPGQGEPAYEQYF
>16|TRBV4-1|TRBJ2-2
CASSPSRRGGTGELFF
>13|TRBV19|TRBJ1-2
CASSIGQGAGYTF
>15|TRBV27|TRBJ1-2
CASSLSPTGYYGYTF
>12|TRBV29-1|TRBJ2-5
CSVLRDGETQYF
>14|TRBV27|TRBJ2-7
CASSSVGDTYEQYF
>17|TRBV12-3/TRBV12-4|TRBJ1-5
CASSLRVRASLDQPQHF
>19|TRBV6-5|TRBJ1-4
CASSAGTGLATAFNEKLFF
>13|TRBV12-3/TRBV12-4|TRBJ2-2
CVSSPSPAGELFF
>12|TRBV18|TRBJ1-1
CASSGANTEAFF
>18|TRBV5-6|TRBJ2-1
CASSLTLGLAGAYNEQFF
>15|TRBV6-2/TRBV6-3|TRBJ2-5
CASSSAQGLVATQYF
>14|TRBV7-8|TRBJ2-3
CASSFQGVLDTQYF
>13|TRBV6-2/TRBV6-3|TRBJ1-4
CATNSGRLEKLFF
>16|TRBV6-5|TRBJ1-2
CASSYHPTLGRDGYTF
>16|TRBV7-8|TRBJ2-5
CASSLVVTSGVETQYF
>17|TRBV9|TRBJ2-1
CASSVGTSGGGGNEQFF
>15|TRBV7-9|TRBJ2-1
CASSGDRDGYNEQFF
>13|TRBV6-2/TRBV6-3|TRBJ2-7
CASTPTGGYEQYF
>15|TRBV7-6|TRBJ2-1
CASSPAGVSYNEQFF
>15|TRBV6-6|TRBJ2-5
CASRDRGVGGETQYF
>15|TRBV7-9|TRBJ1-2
CASSPPGNPNYGYTF
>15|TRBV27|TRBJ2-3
CASNPSGSLPDTQYF
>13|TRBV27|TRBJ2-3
CASGATSTDTQYF
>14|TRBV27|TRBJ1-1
CASSFGTGYTEAFF
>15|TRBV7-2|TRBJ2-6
CASSLVPSGANVLTF
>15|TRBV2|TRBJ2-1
CASLVRGSGYNEQFF
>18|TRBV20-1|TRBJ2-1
CSARDSRQTVSSYNEQFF
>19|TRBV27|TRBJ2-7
CASSFWAPGEIAGFYEQYF
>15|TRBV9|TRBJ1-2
CASSVGALSNYGYTF
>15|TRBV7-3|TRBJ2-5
CASSSTGFRRETQYF
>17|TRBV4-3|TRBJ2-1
CASSQWAPGQVYNELFF
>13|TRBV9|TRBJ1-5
CASSDNRGQPQHF
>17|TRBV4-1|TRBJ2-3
CASSQDGLLDLTDTQYF
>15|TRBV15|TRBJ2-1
CATSEDRGSGNEQFF
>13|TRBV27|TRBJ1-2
CASSSNPGYGYTF
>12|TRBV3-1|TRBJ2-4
CASGGQENIQYF